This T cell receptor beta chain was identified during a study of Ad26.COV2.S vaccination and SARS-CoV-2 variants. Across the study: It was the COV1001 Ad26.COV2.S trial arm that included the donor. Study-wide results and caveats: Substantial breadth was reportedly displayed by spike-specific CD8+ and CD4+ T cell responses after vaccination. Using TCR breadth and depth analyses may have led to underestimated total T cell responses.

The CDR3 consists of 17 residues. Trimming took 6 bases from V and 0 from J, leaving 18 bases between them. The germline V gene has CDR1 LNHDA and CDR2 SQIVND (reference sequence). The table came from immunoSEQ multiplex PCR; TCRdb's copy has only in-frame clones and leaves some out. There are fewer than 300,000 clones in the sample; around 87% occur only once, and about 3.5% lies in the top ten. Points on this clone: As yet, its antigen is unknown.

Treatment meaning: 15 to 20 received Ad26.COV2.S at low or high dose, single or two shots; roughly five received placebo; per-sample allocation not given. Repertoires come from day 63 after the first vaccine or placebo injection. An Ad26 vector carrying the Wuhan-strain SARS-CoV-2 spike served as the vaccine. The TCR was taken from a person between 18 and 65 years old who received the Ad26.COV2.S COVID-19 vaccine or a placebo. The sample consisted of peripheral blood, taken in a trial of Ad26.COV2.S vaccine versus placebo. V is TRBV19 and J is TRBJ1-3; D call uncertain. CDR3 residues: CASRPLEGKSSGNTIYF. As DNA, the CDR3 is TGTGCCAGTAGGCCACTCGAGGGAAAAAGCTCTGGAAACACCATATATTTT.